What follows are 21 T cell receptor beta chains derived from one specimen sequenced in a study of cytomegalovirus exposure and HLA in healthy donors. PCR primers comprised 60 Vbeta and 13 Jbeta primers. Assay used: immunoSEQ multiplex PCR; TCRdb lists only in-frame clones, some missing. This table holds around 85,000 clones, around 68% found once. Sequenced: PBMCs. These receptors came from a man aged 30 to 45 in good health and CMV-seropositive.

The rearrangement uses TRBV19 and TRBJ1-4; unclear D gene. The CDR3 is made up of 14 amino acids. Germline V gene lookup returns CDR1 LNHDA and CDR2 SQIVND (reference sequence). Trimming took 7 bases from V and 6 from J, leaving 15 bases between them. The CDR3 protein is CASTATGSYEKLFF. DNA of the CDR3: TGTGCCAGTACCGCGACTGGTTCCTATGAAAAACTGTTTTTT.

The rearrangement links TRBV19 to TRBJ1-3; the D gene is possibly TRBD1 (5 bases). CDR1 is LNHDA, CDR2 SQIVND, per germline (reference sequence). Between the trimmed V and J ends, which lost 7 bases and 0 bases, there was a span of 10 bases. The CDR3 length is 14 residues. For the CDR3, the DNA is TGTGCCAGTAAGGGGCAACACTCTGGAAACACCATATATTTT. Its translation is CASKGQHSGNTIYF.

This sequence joins TRBV2 and TRBJ1-5, with 9 bases identical to TRBD1. The trim removed 4 bases at V and 4 bases at J, leaving 5 bases unmatched. This CDR3 has 15 residues. Germline loops: CDR1 SNHLY, CDR2 FYNNEI. The CDR3 spells CASSVTGGGNQPQHF. The CDR3 bases are TGTGCCAGCAGTGTTACAGGGGGCGGAAATCAGCCCCAGCATTTT.

This chain uses TRBV4-1 with TRBJ1-5, with unresolved D. The CDR3 loop spans 16 amino acids. Trimming removed 8 bases at V and 6 bases at J, with 23 bases between. Germline lookup yields CDR1 MGHRA and CDR2 YSYEKL. The DNA for the CDR3 is TGCGCCAGCGCAAAAGAGGGAGATAACTCCGGTCAGCCCCAGCATTTT. Its translation: CASAKEGDNSGQPQHF.

The rearrangement uses TRBV28 and TRBJ1-2; 10 bases are shared with TRBD1. The CDR3 has 14 residues. Germline trimming cut 7 bases from V and 7 bases from J; bases unmatched to any gene: 9. The germline V gene has CDR1 MDHEN and CDR2 SYDVKM. CDR3 DNA sequence: TGTGCCAGCACTTTCGACAGGGGGCAGCGTGGCTACACCTTC. Translated: CASTFDRGQRGYTF.

V gene TRBV30 combines with J gene TRBJ2-7, with TRBD2 matching 7 bases. This CDR3 region has 14 residues. CDR1 is GTSNPN, CDR2 SVGIG, per germline (reference sequence). With V trimmed by 0 bases and J by 3 bases, 5 bases remained unmatched. CDR3 in amino acids: CAWSVRRELYEQYF. CDR3 coding DNA: TGTGCCTGGAGTGTAAGGCGGGAGCTCTACGAGCAGTACTTC.

The chain carries TRBV5-4 and TRBJ2-2; D is undetermined. Trimming left V 9 bases short and J 7 bases short, with 10 bases between. This CDR3 is built from 11 residues. Germline V gene lookup returns CDR1 SGHNT and CDR2 YYREEE (reference sequence). The DNA of the CDR3 is TGTGCCACCACCACGGGCGGGGAGCTGTTTTTT. Translating it yields CATTTGGELFF.

This clone occurred a few times. The chain links TRBV7-2 to TRBJ2-1; 9 positions agree with TRBD2. Germline loops: CDR1 SGHTA, CDR2 FQGNSA. V lost 1 base and J lost 4; bases outside the gene matches: 2. The CDR3 loop spans 15 amino acids. For the CDR3, the DNA is TGTGCCAGCAGCTTAGGGAGCGGGGGGTACAATGAGCAGTTCTTC. It specifies CASSLGSGGYNEQFF.

The CDR3 bases are TGCGCCAGCAGCCCCGGGACAGCGCCTGGCTACACCTTC. This gives the protein CASSPGTAPGYTF. The V and J genes are TRBV5-1 and TRBJ1-2, with TRBD1 matching over 7 bases. In germline, CDR1 is SGHRS, CDR2 YFSETQ. The CDR3 runs to 13 residues. The V and J ends lost 4 bases and 7 bases, in that order; junction bases with no gene match: 7.

This chain connects TRBV7-9 to TRBJ2-5; TRBD2 agrees at 12 bases. The J segment lost 6 bases and the V segment lost 7 bases, leaving 6 bases of the junction unmatched. The CDR3 contains 14 residues. The germline gives CDR1 SEHNR, CDR2 FQNEAQ (reference sequence). CDR3 region: CASILAGGPQTQYF. Written as DNA, the CDR3 is TGTGCCAGCATCCTAGCGGGGGGGCCGCAGACCCAGTACTTC.

This clone was found a few times. The chain is built from TRBV6-5 and TRBJ2-7; D ambiguous. The CDR3 is made up of 13 amino acids. Trimming left V 2 bases short and J 6 bases short, with 11 bases between. Germline CDR1 is MNHEY and CDR2 is SVGAGI. In DNA form, the CDR3 reads TGTGCCAGCAGTTACCCCGAGGCCGGCGAGCAGTACTTC. Translation: CASSYPEAGEQYF.

The chain is built from TRBV4-2 and TRBJ1-6; D not resolved. The germline CDR1 and CDR2 sequences are LGHNA and YNFKEQ. V shed 0 bases and J shed 0 bases, with 9 bases lying between them. CDR3 length: 17 amino acids. CDR3 in amino acids: CASSQDPGSSYNSPLHF. CDR3 nucleotides: TGTGCCAGCAGCCAAGATCCGGGGAGCTCCTATAATTCACCCCTCCACTTT.

This clone was detected a few times. This chain links TRBV5-1 with TRBJ2-1; 13 bases align to TRBD2. CDR3 length equals 16 residues. V was pared by 3 bases and J by 4 bases, with 4 bases of the junction left unmatched. The germline V gene has CDR1 SGHRS and CDR2 YFSETQ. DNA of the CDR3: TGCGCCAGCAGCTCGACTAGCGGGGGGCCATACAATGAGCAGTTCTTC. Translation gives CASSSTSGGPYNEQFF. The entire variable domain, with the rest obtained from reference TRBV5-1 and TRBJ2-1, is as follows: KAGVTQTPRYLIKTRGQQVTLSCSPISGHRSVSWYQQTPGQGLQFLFEYFSETQRNKGNFPGRFSGRQFSNSRSEMNVSTLELGDSALYLCASSSTSGGPYNEQFFGPGTRLTVL.

V is TRBV28 and J is TRBJ2-7; possible D gene TRBD2, 6 bases. V lost 2 bases and J 3 bases, leaving 17 bases between the germline ends. CDR1 and CDR2 from the germline V gene are MDHEN and SYDVKM. The CDR3 sequence is 16 residues long. The CDR3 region is CASSLVRRGSHYEQYF. CDR3 in DNA: TGTGCCAGCAGTTTAGTTCGGAGGGGCAGCCACTACGAGCAGTACTTC.

The chain uses TRBV11-1 and TRBJ2-5; TRBD2 matches 10 bases. After removal of 4 bases from V and 9 bases from J, the junction contained 8 bases not matched to a gene. Germline lookup yields CDR1 SGHAT and CDR2 FQDESV (reference sequence). This CDR3 comprises 14 residues. In DNA, the CDR3 is TGTGCCAGCAGCTCCGGGACTAGCGTGGGGGCCCAGTACTTC. Translating it yields CASSSGTSVGAQYF.

This clone was detected only a few times. The gene calls are TRBV5-1 and TRBJ2-5; 8 positions agree with TRBD2. This CDR3 region has 16 residues. Trimming removed 0 bases from V and 2 bases from J; junction bases left unmatched: 6. CDR1 SGHRS and CDR2 YFSETQ come from the germline V gene. CDR3: CASSLASTSAQETQYF. CDR3 nucleotides: TGCGCCAGCAGCTTGGCTTCGACTAGCGCGCAAGAGACCCAGTACTTC.

The rearrangement links TRBV9 to TRBJ2-7, with a possible D match to TRBD2 (5 bases). V shed 4 bases and J shed 2 bases, with 13 bases lying between them. CDR1 and CDR2 (germline): SGDLS, YYNGEE. This CDR3 comprises 14 residues. The CDR3 is CASSPWTSTYEQYF. The CDR3 DNA follows: TGTGCCAGCAGCCCCTGGACTTCCACCTACGAGCAGTACTTC.

This chain uses TRBV7-9 with TRBJ2-2; D ambiguous. V lost 6 bases and J 1 base, leaving 12 bases between the germline ends. This CDR3 comprises 15 residues. Germline-derived CDR1 and CDR2 are SEHNR and FQNEAQ (reference sequence). The CDR3 region has the DNA TGTGCCAGCAGTTTGCAGGATTTGAACACCGGGGAGCTGTTTTTT. Translating it yields CASSLQDLNTGELFF.

The chain is built from TRBV19 and TRBJ1-1; a weak D match, TRBD1 (6 bases). Trimming removed 4 bases at V and 8 bases at J, with 14 bases between. Germline CDR1 and CDR2: LNHDA and SQIVND (reference sequence). The CDR3 covers 13 residues. CDR3 in DNA: TGTGCCAGTAGTACCCTCAGGGGCGCGGAAGCTTTCTTT. Its protein is CASSTLRGAEAFF. Combining the CDR3 with reference TRBV19 and TRBJ1-1 gives the whole variable domain DGGITQSPKYLFRKEGQNVTLSCEQNLNHDAMYWYRQDPGQGLRLIYYSQIVNDFQKGDIAEGYSVSREKKESFPLTVTSAQKNPTAFYLCASSTLRGAEAFFGQGTRLTVV.

The V call is TRBV27, the J call TRBJ2-7; TRBD1 agrees at 7 bases. Germline values: CDR1 MNHEY, CDR2 SMNVEV (reference sequence). The CDR3 is made up of 16 amino acids. V gave up 5 bases and J gave up 10 bases; unmatched junction bases: 20. Here the CDR3 reads CASSTSGTAYELEQYF. The DNA of the CDR3 is TGTGCCAGCAGTACCTCCGGGACAGCTTACGAGCTCGAACAGTACTTC.

This clone showed up just a few times. The rearrangement links TRBV4-1 to TRBJ1-1; D remains ambiguous. The germline gives CDR1 MGHRA, CDR2 YSYEKL. V lost 8 bases and J 7 bases, leaving 14 bases between the germline ends. The CDR3 spans 12 residues. The CDR3 nucleotides are TGCGCCAGCCGAGATCCTGGTGGTGAAGCTTTCTTT. The encoded protein is CASRDPGGEAFF.